Each of the 13 T cell receptor beta chains below was sequenced from the same sample in a study of T cell repertoires and Cas9 in healthy adults. TCRdb keeps only in-frame clones here, not all; method: immunoSEQ multiplex PCR. The table lists around 20,000 clones, roughly 90% of them singletons, with 0.65% to 0.8% in the top ten. The sequenced sample consisted of CD4+ effector T cells (CD127+, CD25-, CD137-, CD154-) from PBMCs; culture status not recorded. Every receptor here comes from a human donor in good health.

The gene calls are TRBV6-1 and TRBJ1-5; the D gene is possibly TRBD1 (5 bases). The germline V gene has CDR1 MNHNS and CDR2 SASEGT. Trimming removed 7 bases at V and 4 bases at J, with 17 bases between. CDR3 length: 15 amino acids. For the CDR3, the DNA is TGTGCCAGCACCGGTAGAAGGGGAAGAAATCAGCCCCAGCATTTT. It translates to CASTGRRGRNQPQHF.

The chain uses TRBV5-1 and TRBJ1-1; D ambiguous. The CDR3 is made up of 14 amino acids. The V gene lost 0 bases and the J gene lost 4 bases, with 10 bases spanning the gap. Germline CDR1 is SGHRS and CDR2 is YFSETQ. The CDR3 protein is CASSLGGGSTEAFF. The CDR3 nucleotides are TGCGCCAGCAGCTTGGGGGGTGGGAGCACTGAAGCTTTCTTT.

V is TRBV5-6 and J is TRBJ2-6; D remains ambiguous. Trimming left V 6 bases short and J 1 base short, with 8 bases between. The CDR3 loop spans 14 amino acids. CDR1 is SGHDT and CDR2 is YYEEEE in the germline V gene. In DNA form, the CDR3 reads TGTGCCAGCACCGCGGCTTCTGGGGCCAACGTCCTGACTTTC. Translated: CASTAASGANVLTF.

This chain joins TRBV18 and TRBJ2-5; 7 positions agree with TRBD2. The CDR3 is 15 amino acids. Trimming removed 4 bases from V and 7 bases from J; junction bases left unmatched: 12. Germline V CDR1 and CDR2: KGHSH, LQKENI. The CDR3 bases are TGTGCCAGCTCACTCCCTTCTAGCGGCGCCGGGACCCAGTACTTC. Amino acid sequence: CASSLPSSGAGTQYF.

J is TRBJ2-3 and V is TRBV11-2; TRBD1 agrees at 7 bases. CDR3 length: 15 amino acids. V lost 1 base and J lost 7; bases outside the gene matches: 8. Germline loops: CDR1 SGHAT, CDR2 FQNNGV. CDR3 DNA sequence: TGTGCCAGCAGCTTAGGAGGCAGGGGGTTAAATACGCAGTATTTT. This encodes CASSLGGRGLNTQYF.

The V and J genes are TRBV2 and TRBJ1-2; D remains unclear. The CDR3 covers 12 residues. With 2 bases removed from V and 4 bases from J, the gap between germline ends came to 5 bases. CDR1 and CDR2 (germline): SNHLY, FYNNEI. This CDR3 reads CASSEHRYGYTF. In DNA form, the CDR3 reads TGTGCCAGCAGTGAACATCGCTATGGCTACACCTTC. The full variable domain, rest sourced from reference TRBV2 and TRBJ1-2, is EPEVTQTPSHQVTQMGQEVILRCVPISNHLYFYWYRQILGQKVEFLVSFYNNEISEKSEIFDDQFSVERPDGSNFTLKIRSTKLEDSAMYFCASSEHRYGYTFGSGTRLTVV.

The chain carries TRBV29-1 and TRBJ1-1; perhaps TRBD1 as D (5 bases). Germline-derived CDR1 and CDR2 are SQVTM and ANQGSEA. The V end was cut by 7 bases, the J end by 1 base, with 13 bases between. The CDR3 is 13 amino acids. The CDR3 DNA follows: TGCAGCGCCGGGGGGTTTGAGAACACTGAAGCTTTCTTT. It is translated as CSAGGFENTEAFF.

CDR3: CASSPLLQTEVTYEQYF. The CDR3 nucleotides read TGTGCCAGCTCACCACTTTTACAAACCGAGGTAACCTACGAGCAGTACTTC. This chain joins TRBV18 and TRBJ2-7; no clear D. Trimming took off 1 base at V and 2 bases at J, with 18 bases between the two ends. Germline V gene lookup returns CDR1 KGHSH and CDR2 LQKENI. CDR3 size: 17 residues.

The J gene is TRBJ1-3, the V gene TRBV9; D is possibly TRBD1 (6 bases). The CDR3 is 16 residues long. Germline CDR1 SGDLS, CDR2 YYNGEE. Trimming stripped 0 bases from V and 4 bases from J, with 14 bases between. CDR3 protein: CASSVDYGGLGNTIYF. The CDR3 DNA sequence: TGTGCCAGCAGCGTAGATTACGGGGGGCTAGGAAACACCATATATTTT.

V is TRBV4-2 and J is TRBJ2-3, with unresolved D. Germline V gives CDR1 LGHNA, CDR2 YNFKEQ. The V end lost 4 bases, the J end lost 0 bases, and 14 bases lay between the germline ends. There are 16 residues in the CDR3. This CDR3 is CASSLSGTGSTDTQYF. The CDR3, as DNA: TGTGCCAGCAGCCTATCCGGAACGGGTAGCACAGATACGCAGTATTTT.

This sequence joins TRBV11-3 and TRBJ2-2; either TRBD1 or TRBD2 may supply D (5 bases each). Germline CDR1 is SGHNT and CDR2 is YENEEA. V lost 2 bases and J lost 0, with 7 bases in between. The CDR3 consists of 15 residues. CDR3 bases: TGTGCCAGCAGCTTACAGGGAGCGAACACCGGGGAGCTGTTTTTT. Translated: CASSLQGANTGELFF. The full variable domain, its missing parts supplied by reference TRBV11-3 and TRBJ2-2, is EAGVVQSPRYKIIEKKQPVAFWCNPISGHNTLYWYLQNLGQGPELLIRYENEEAVDDSQLPKDRFSAERLKGVDSTLKIQPAELGDSAVYLCASSLQGANTGELFFGEGSRLTVL.

This chain uses TRBV6-6 with TRBJ1-3, with unresolved D. The CDR3 loop spans 15 amino acids. Germline CDR1 and CDR2: MNHNY and SVGAGI (reference sequence). V was cut by 2 bases and J by 0 bases, with 8 bases left in between. The CDR3: CASSYQQSSGNTIYF. The CDR3 region has the DNA TGTGCCAGCAGTTACCAACAGAGCTCTGGAAACACCATATATTTT.

The rearrangement links TRBV11-3 to TRBJ2-1; the D call may be TRBD1 or TRBD2 (5 bases each). CDR1 is SGHNT, CDR2 YENEEA, per germline. There are 13 residues in the CDR3. Trimming shortened V by 4 bases and J by 2 bases, and 6 bases separated the two germline ends. This CDR3 reads CASSSGPYNEQFF. In DNA, the CDR3 is TGTGCCAGCAGCTCGGGACCCTACAATGAGCAGTTCTTC.